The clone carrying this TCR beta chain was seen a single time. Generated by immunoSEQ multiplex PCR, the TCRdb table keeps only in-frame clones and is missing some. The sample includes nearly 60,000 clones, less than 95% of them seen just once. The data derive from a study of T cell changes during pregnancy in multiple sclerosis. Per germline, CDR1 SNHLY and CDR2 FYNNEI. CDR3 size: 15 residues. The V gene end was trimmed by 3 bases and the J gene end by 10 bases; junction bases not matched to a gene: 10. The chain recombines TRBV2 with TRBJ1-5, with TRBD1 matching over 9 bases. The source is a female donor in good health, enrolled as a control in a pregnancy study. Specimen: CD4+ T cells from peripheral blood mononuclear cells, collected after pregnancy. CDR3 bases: TGTGCCAGCAGTGACCCCGGGACAGGGAATGGACCCCAGCATTTT. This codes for CASSDPGTGNGPQHF.